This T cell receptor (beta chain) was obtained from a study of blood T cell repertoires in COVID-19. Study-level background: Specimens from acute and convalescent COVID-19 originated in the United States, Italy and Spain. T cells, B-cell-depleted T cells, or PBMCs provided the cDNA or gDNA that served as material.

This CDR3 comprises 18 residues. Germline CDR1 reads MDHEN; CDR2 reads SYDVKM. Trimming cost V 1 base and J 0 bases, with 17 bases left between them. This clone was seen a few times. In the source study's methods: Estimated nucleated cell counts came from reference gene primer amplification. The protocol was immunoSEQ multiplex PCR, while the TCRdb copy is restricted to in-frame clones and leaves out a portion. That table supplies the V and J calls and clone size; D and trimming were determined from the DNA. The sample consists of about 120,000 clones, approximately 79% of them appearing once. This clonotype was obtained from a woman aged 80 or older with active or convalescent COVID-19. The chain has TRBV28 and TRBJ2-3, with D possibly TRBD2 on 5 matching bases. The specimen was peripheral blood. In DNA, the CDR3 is TGTGCCAGCAGTTTATCCGTCTTGGCGGGTGTTAGCACAGATACGCAGTATTTT. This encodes CASSLSVLAGVSTDTQYF.